The clone carrying this TCR beta chain appeared once. Trimming left V 4 bases short and J 2 bases short, with 10 bases between. Germline V gene lookup returns CDR1 KGHDR and CDR2 SFDVKD. The CDR3 contains 15 residues. TCRdb's table, derived via immunoSEQ multiplex PCR, lists solely in-frame clones and lacks some. The table records some 260,000 clones, roughly 88% of them present only once. The entry originates in a study of blood T cell repertoires in COVID-19. At the level of the study: T cells, B-cell-depleted T cells, or PBMCs provided the cDNA or gDNA that served as material.

J is TRBJ2-2 and V is TRBV24-1; perhaps TRBD2 as D (6 bases). The sample consisted of peripheral blood. The sequence was collected from a woman aged 25-40 years with acute or convalescent COVID-19. CDR3 in DNA: TGTGCCACCAGTGAGGCGGGACTTAACACCGGGGAGCTGTTTTTT. This sequence encodes CATSEAGLNTGELFF.